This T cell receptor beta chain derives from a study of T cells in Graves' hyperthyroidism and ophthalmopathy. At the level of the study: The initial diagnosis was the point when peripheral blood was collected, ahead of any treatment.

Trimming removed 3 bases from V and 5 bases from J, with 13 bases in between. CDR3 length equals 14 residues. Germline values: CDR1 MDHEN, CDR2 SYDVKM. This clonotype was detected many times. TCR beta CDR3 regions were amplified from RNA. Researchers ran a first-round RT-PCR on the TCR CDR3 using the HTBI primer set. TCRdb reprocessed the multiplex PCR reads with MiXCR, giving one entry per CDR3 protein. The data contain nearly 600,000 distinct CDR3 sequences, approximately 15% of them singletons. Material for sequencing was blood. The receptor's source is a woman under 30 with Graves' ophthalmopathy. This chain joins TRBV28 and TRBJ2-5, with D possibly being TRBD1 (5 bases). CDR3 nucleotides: TGTGCCAGCAGTTTCCGGACAACCGCTGAGACCCAGTACTTC. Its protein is CASSFRTTAETQYF.